This T cell receptor (beta chain) was identified in a study of cytomegalovirus exposure and HLA in healthy donors. The study, taken as a whole, reports: Specific recognition of CMV antigens was confirmed in vitro for a few chains (all CMV-associated).

Looked up from germline, CDR1 is SEHNR and CDR2 is FQNEAQ (reference sequence). CDR3 length equals 15 residues. Trimming stripped 3 bases from V and 8 bases from J, with 16 bases between. Method: immunoSEQ multiplex PCR; TCRdb's copy keeps in-frame clones and lacks some. The sample consists of 100,000 to 150,000 clones, 90% to 96% of them appearing once. Note on this clone: What it binds is not known.

The sequence was collected from a man aged 18 to 30 in good health and CMV-seronegative. The specimen was PBMCs. The chain employs TRBV7-9 and TRBJ1-4; a possible D gene is TRBD1 (5 bases). The CDR3 spells CASSFGGGVQEKLFF. The CDR3 DNA sequence: TGTGCCAGCAGCTTCGGGGGAGGCGTCCAGGAAAAACTGTTTTTT.